This TCR beta chain was sequenced during a study of early T cells in non-severe SARS-CoV-2 infection (dated by TCRdb to the early 2020s). A note on the overall study: Bulk RNA from unsorted whole blood was used for TCR sequencing, so alpha and beta chains could not be paired. Study-wide findings and limitations: VDJdb matching was skewed toward anti-spike CD8 responses, so virus-specific expansions were likely underestimated and private and CD4 specificities were missed.

There are a few counts of this clonotype. The antigen it recognizes is unknown. No much larger clonotype is one base removed from it; base qualities were not supplied. The protocol used for the library was 5' RACE. Sequencing used a NextSeq 500. Unique molecular identifiers were attached to individual cDNA molecules in the TCR library protocol so that sequencing error and PCR bias could be corrected. TCR alpha and beta chains were both sequenced, and the abundances of alpha and beta sequences in each sample were closely correlated with each other. In the original analysis: Decombinator V4 was used to perform V gene, J gene and CDR3 annotation of TCR sequences. TCRs were defined as expanded if a significant change between any two time points was detected under a Poisson model with p below 0.0001. TCR abundances were normalised to the total number of TCRs sequenced per sample and were expressed as counts per million. MAIT TCRs were defined by TRAV1-2 paired with TRAJ12, TRAJ20 or TRAJ33, and iNKT TCRs by TRAV10 paired with TRAJ18. VDJdb, accessed 1 November 2021, was searched for CMV, EBV and SARS-CoV-2 annotated TCRs, with TCRs annotated for multiple antigens excluded. The raw public data were reprocessed by TCRdb itself: fastp quality trimming at Q25, MiXCR clonotype calling, in-frame beta chains only. Rows matching on CDR3 protein sequence are summarized as one entry with the most common DNA and genes. TCRdb, not the original authors, processed these V and J calls. The sample table shows about 35,000 distinct CDR3 sequences, and around 5.4% are seen once. The ten largest clones add up to roughly 4.4% of the sample.

From V the trimming removes 7 bases and from J it removes 5 bases, while the gene matches leave 12 bases of the junction unaccounted for. Spanning cysteine to phenylalanine, the CDR3 consists of 15 amino acids. Only the CDR3 DNA stays, 45 bases, in frame from base 1. The germline V gene sets CDR1 to MNHEY and CDR2 to SVGEGT. The study was a case-control design nested within a healthcare worker cohort in London, UK, with weekly nasopharyngeal swab PCR tests and blood sampling. Between 23 and 31 March 2020, the week of the UK lockdown, healthcare workers were enrolled and then followed up weekly for as long as 16 weeks.

The source is an adult who was a healthcare worker with PCR-confirmed SARS-CoV-2 infection or an uninfected control (not recorded which). The sequencing used whole blood, collected at baseline. The chain uses TRBV6-2 or TRBV6-3 and TRBJ1-1; TRBD1 fits 8 bases in the junction. The CDR3: CASTRTGLKETEAFF. The DNA sequence follows: TGTGCCAGCACCCGGACAGGGCTGAAGGAAACTGAAGCTTTCTTT.